One sample yielded the 9 T cell receptor beta chains listed below, sequenced in a study of blood T cell repertoires in COVID-19. Sequenced by immunoSEQ multiplex PCR; TCRdb stores in-frame clones only, minus some. The repertoire holds about 200,000 clones, with around 82% as singletons. The sample taken for sequencing was PBMCs or T cells enriched from blood (not recorded which). Receptors were obtained from a middle-aged man who had recovered from COVID-19.

The rearrangement links TRBV30 to TRBJ2-7; the match to TRBD2 covers 13 bases. This CDR3 is built from 13 residues. After removal of 5 bases from V and 6 bases from J, the junction contained 4 bases not matched to a gene. Germline V CDR1 and CDR2: GTSNPN, SVGIG (reference sequence). The CDR3 reads CAWGWTSGSEQYV. The CDR3 DNA reads as TGTGCCTGGGGGTGGACTAGCGGGAGCGAGCAGTACGTC.

The V and J genes are TRBV30 and TRBJ1-2; 8 bases agree with TRBD1. Germline CDR1 reads GTSNPN; CDR2 reads SVGIG (reference sequence). The CDR3 covers 14 residues. V gave up 4 bases and J gave up 8 bases; unmatched junction bases: 12. The CDR3 sequence: CAWNGGQGAHGYTF. CDR3 in DNA: TGTGCCTGGAACGGCGGTCAGGGGGCTCACGGCTACACCTTC.

This clone was seen only a few times. V usage is TRBV5-1 and J usage is TRBJ1-2; the match to TRBD1 covers 9 bases. Trimming cost V 0 bases and J 2 bases; bases outside gene matches: 2. The CDR3 is 15 residues long. Germline V gives CDR1 SGHRS, CDR2 YFSETQ. The CDR3 is CASSLGDRDNYGYTF. The CDR3 nucleotides read TGCGCCAGCAGCTTGGGGGACAGGGACAACTATGGCTACACCTTC.

This rearrangement joins TRBV27 to TRBJ1-3; D is ambiguous. The V gene's germline CDR1 is MNHEY and CDR2 SMNVEV (reference sequence). The germline V and J ends were trimmed by 7 bases and 4 bases, with 14 bases remaining between them. The CDR3 is 14 residues long. CDR3 sequence (DNA): TGTGCCAGCAAAACGGGAGTTTCAGGAAACACCATATATTTT. The encoded protein is CASKTGVSGNTIYF.

The chain has TRBV3-1 (or the pseudogene TRBV3-2) and TRBJ1-4; D uncertain. Germline CDR1 LGHDT, CDR2 YNNKEL (reference sequence). With 5 bases removed from V and 0 bases from J, the gap between germline ends came to 10 bases. This CDR3 is built from 15 residues. As DNA, the CDR3 is TGTGCCAGCAGCTACTTCTCTGCAACTAATGAAAAACTGTTTTTT. It translates to CASSYFSATNEKLFF.

This chain uses TRBV5-1 with TRBJ1-3; a weak D match, TRBD1 (5 bases). This CDR3 comprises 15 residues. The germline V gene has CDR1 SGHRS and CDR2 YFSETQ. Trimming stripped 1 base from V and 0 bases from J, with 8 bases between. The CDR3 DNA sequence: TGCGCCAGCAGCTTGTCAGGGATCTCTGGAAACACCATATATTTT. Translation: CASSLSGISGNTIYF.

This chain links TRBV3-1 (or the pseudogene TRBV3-2) with TRBJ2-7; 7 bases map to TRBD1. CDR1 is LGHDT, CDR2 YNNKEL, per germline (reference sequence). The CDR3 is made up of 15 amino acids. V dropped 1 base and J dropped 3; count of bases not matched to a gene: 6. The CDR3 protein is CASSQAGTENYEQYF. The CDR3 DNA reads TGTGCCAGCAGCCAAGCCGGGACAGAAAACTACGAGCAGTACTTC.

This rearrangement joins TRBV6-5 to TRBJ1-1; D is ambiguous. The CDR3 consists of 12 residues. The V end was cut by 0 bases, the J end by 7 bases, with 6 bases between. Germline V gene sequence: CDR1 MNHEY, CDR2 SVGAGI. The chain's CDR3 is CASSYSRGEAFF. The CDR3 nucleotides are TGTGCCAGCAGTTACTCGAGAGGTGAAGCTTTCTTT.

This chain uses TRBV24-1 with TRBJ2-2, with 9 nucleotides matching TRBD2. Losses at the gene ends were 3 bases for V and 3 bases for J; bases not matched to a gene: 7. Germline loops: CDR1 KGHDR, CDR2 SFDVKD. The CDR3 spans 17 residues. CDR3 nucleotides: TGTGCCACCAGTGATCCCCTGGGCGGGGGGGACACCGGGGAGCTGTTTTTT. Translation gives CATSDPLGGGDTGELFF.